These 28 T cell receptor beta chains originate from one sample sequenced in a study of blood T cell repertoires in COVID-19. Produced via immunoSEQ multiplex PCR; TCRdb's table is partial and in-frame only. The sample holds 300,000 to 400,000 clones; approximately 84% are singletons and the top ten take about 0.93%. Sequencing was done on a sample of PBMCs or T cells enriched from blood (not recorded which). All receptors come from a young woman who had recovered from COVID-19.

The chain carries TRBV10-2 and TRBJ1-5, with D possibly TRBD1 on 5 matching bases. Trimming removed 0 bases at V and 7 bases at J, with 10 bases between. The CDR3 is 14 residues long. Germline V gene data show CDR1 as WSHSY and CDR2 as SAAADI. The CDR3 DNA is TGCGCCAGCAGTGAGTCACAGGCAGCCCAGCCCCAGCATTTT. Residues: CASSESQAAQPQHF.

The chain employs TRBV4-2 and TRBJ1-3, with a possible D match to TRBD1 (6 bases). The length of the CDR3 is 17 residues. Germline assignment: CDR1 LGHNA and CDR2 YNFKEQ. V shed 0 bases and J shed 0 bases, with 12 bases lying between them. In DNA form, the CDR3 reads TGTGCCAGCAGCCAAGACCAGGGGCCATACTCTGGAAACACCATATATTTT. Protein sequence: CASSQDQGPYSGNTIYF.

This sequence joins TRBV7-9 and TRBJ2-7; 7 bases are a match to TRBD1. CDR3 length equals 16 residues. The J segment lost 5 bases and the V segment lost 5 bases, leaving 15 bases of the junction unmatched. Germline V gene sequence: CDR1 SEHNR, CDR2 FQNEAQ (reference sequence). CDR3 loop: CASSPYTGVKGNEQYF. The CDR3 coding sequence is TGTGCCAGCAGCCCCTATACAGGGGTGAAGGGCAACGAGCAGTACTTC. Full variable domain (rest looked up from reference TRBV7-9 and TRBJ2-7): DTGVSQNPRHKITKRGQNVTFRCDPISEHNRLYWYRQTLGQGPEFLTYFQNEAQLEKSRLLSDRFSAERPKGSFSTLEIQRTEQGDSAMYLCASSPYTGVKGNEQYFGPGTRLTVT.

The chain links TRBV11-2 to TRBJ2-7; the D gene is possibly TRBD2 (5 bases). V was pared by 5 bases and J by 9 bases, with 20 bases between. This CDR3 has 14 amino acids. The germline gives CDR1 SGHAT, CDR2 FQNNGV. For the CDR3, the DNA is TGTGCCAGCAGCGCCACCCTGGGGAGTACCGGGCAGTACTTC. This sequence encodes CASSATLGSTGQYF.

J is TRBJ1-2 and V is TRBV9, with D maybe TRBD1 (6 bases). The germline CDR1 and CDR2 sequences are SGDLS and YYNGEE. Trimming cost V 3 bases and J 9 bases, with 15 bases left between them. This CDR3 comprises 13 residues. The CDR3 nucleotides are TGTGCCAGCAGCGAGGGGACACCTTCTCGCTACACCTTC. Translated, it gives CASSEGTPSRYTF.

This chain links TRBV6-5 with TRBJ2-7; tentatively, D is TRBD2 (6 bases). The germline V gene encodes CDR1 MNHEY and CDR2 SVGAGI. V lost 7 bases to trimming and J lost 1 base, with 14 bases between them. This CDR3 has 14 residues. The CDR3 DNA reads TGTGCCAGCAAGAAAGCGGGTCTTTCCTACGAGCAGTACTTC. It yields the protein CASKKAGLSYEQYF.

The genes are TRBV5-6 and TRBJ1-2; D is uncertain. Trimming left V 0 bases short and J 2 bases short, with 8 bases between. Germline values: CDR1 SGHDT, CDR2 YYEEEE. This CDR3 comprises 14 residues. This chain's CDR3 is CASSLAGPNYGYTF. The CDR3 DNA follows: TGTGCCAGCAGCTTGGCTGGGCCCAACTATGGCTACACCTTC.

The V gene is TRBV3-1 (or the pseudogene TRBV3-2), the J gene TRBJ2-3; 10 bases agree with TRBD1. The CDR3 length is 15 residues. V was pared by 4 bases and J by 9 bases, with 10 bases of the junction left unmatched. CDR1 and CDR2 from the germline V gene are LGHDT and YNNKEL (reference sequence). The CDR3 here is CASSPSRDRGGTQYF. CDR3 nucleotides: TGTGCCAGCAGCCCGTCCCGGGACAGGGGAGGAACGCAGTATTTT.

The chain joins TRBV5-1 to TRBJ1-2; 8 nucleotides match TRBD1. The junction had 9 bases not matched to a gene; V was cut back by 4 bases and J by 4 bases. Germline loops: CDR1 SGHRS, CDR2 YFSETQ. The length of the CDR3 is 15 residues. The CDR3 loop is CASSRGQGPRYGYTF. CDR3 DNA: TGCGCCAGCAGCAGAGGACAGGGACCTCGCTATGGCTACACCTTC.

The sample holds a few counts of this clone. This chain links TRBV11-2 with TRBJ2-3; TRBD2 might be the D (5 bases). V gave up 5 bases and J gave up 2 bases, with 11 bases separating them. Germline loops: CDR1 SGHAT, CDR2 FQNNGV. The CDR3 has 14 residues. This CDR3 reads CASSDGVITDTQYF. CDR3 coding DNA: TGTGCCAGCAGCGACGGGGTGATCACAGATACGCAGTATTTT.

The rearrangement links TRBV7-2 to TRBJ2-1, with D possibly being TRBD2 (6 bases). The germline gives CDR1 SGHTA, CDR2 FQGNSA. CDR3 size: 17 residues. Trimming removed 1 base at V and 6 bases at J, with 19 bases between. The DNA of the CDR3 is TGTGCCAGCAGCTTAGGGCCCCGGGGAGGAGGGGCCAATGAGCAGTTCTTC. Protein product: CASSLGPRGGGANEQFF. Looking up the rest from reference TRBV7-2 and TRBJ2-1 gives the full variable domain: GAGVSQSPSNKVTEKGKDVELRCDPISGHTALYWYRQSLGQGLEFLIYFQGNSAPDKSGLPSDRFSAERTGGSVSTLTIQRTQQEDSAVYLCASSLGPRGGGANEQFFGPGTRLTVL.

The genes are TRBV11-2 and TRBJ1-4; no reliable D call. The ends were cut back, 6 bases at V and 3 bases at J, with 8 bases in the middle. CDR1 SGHAT and CDR2 FQNNGV come from the germline V gene. The CDR3 loop spans 13 amino acids. CDR3 sequence: CASRKWPNEKLFF. DNA of the CDR3: TGTGCCAGCAGGAAGTGGCCTAATGAAAAACTGTTTTTT.

This clone has just one count. The chain recombines TRBV19 with TRBJ2-3; a possible D gene is TRBD1 (7 bases). V was pared by 4 bases and J by 3 bases, with 14 bases between. CDR1 and CDR2 (germline): LNHDA, SQIVND (reference sequence). The CDR3 totals 15 residues. CDR3 region: CASSTSQGRTDTQYF. The DNA of the CDR3 is TGTGCCAGTAGTACCTCACAGGGGAGGACAGATACGCAGTATTTT.

This clone appeared a single time. The rearrangement links TRBV7-2 to TRBJ2-2, with a tentative D call TRBD1 (6 bases). Germline V gene data show CDR1 as SGHTA and CDR2 as FQGNSA. Trimming stripped 4 bases from V and 0 bases from J, with 12 bases between. CDR3 length equals 16 residues. The CDR3 DNA sequence: TGTGCCAGCAGCTCCAGGACAGCCGCGAACACCGGGGAGCTGTTTTTT. This sequence encodes CASSSRTAANTGELFF.

There are a few counts of this clone. The chain carries TRBV7-2 and TRBJ2-1; 9 bases map to TRBD2. The CDR3 contains 14 residues. CDR1 is SGHTA, CDR2 FQGNSA, per germline. With 3 bases clipped from V and 4 bases from J, the junction kept 1 base outside the gene matches. The DNA for the CDR3 is TGTGCCAGCAGCTTGAGCGGGGGGTACAATGAGCAGTTCTTC. Protein: CASSLSGGYNEQFF.

Comment on this clone: The same CDR3 is also encoded by other DNA sequences in this sample. The chain uses TRBV3-1 (or the pseudogene TRBV3-2) and TRBJ1-1; D unresolved. In germline, CDR1 is LGHDT, CDR2 YNNKEL (reference sequence). V shed 4 bases and J shed 1 base, with 7 bases lying between them. The CDR3 is made up of 13 amino acids. As DNA, the CDR3 is TGTGCCAGCAGCCCCACGGGGAACACTGAAGCTTTCTTT. Translation gives CASSPTGNTEAFF.

This clone is a singleton in its sample. The rearrangement joins TRBV11-2 to TRBJ2-1, with 9 bases lining up with TRBD1. The CDR3 sequence is 15 residues long. Unmatched junction bases numbered 4, after V lost 1 base and J lost 6 bases. CDR1 and CDR2 (germline): SGHAT, FQNNGV. Written as DNA, the CDR3 is TGTGCCAGCAGCTTAGTTGGGACAGGGACCAATGAGCAGTTCTTC. This sequence encodes CASSLVGTGTNEQFF.

The V gene is TRBV3-1 (or the pseudogene TRBV3-2), the J gene TRBJ2-2; 7 bases agree with TRBD2. The CDR3 is made up of 15 amino acids. The junction had 4 bases not matched to a gene; V was cut back by 5 bases and J by 1 base. The germline gives CDR1 LGHDT, CDR2 YNNKEL (reference sequence). CDR3 residues: CASSALAENTGELFF. CDR3 sequence (DNA): TGTGCCAGCAGCGCCCTAGCGGAGAACACCGGGGAGCTGTTTTTT.

This clone was observed a single time. The chain recombines TRBV7-7 with TRBJ2-5; TRBD2 might be the D (6 bases). The CDR3 consists of 17 residues. V was trimmed by 0 bases and J by 0 bases, leaving 14 bases between them. Germline CDR1 reads SSHAT; CDR2 reads FNYEAQ (reference sequence). CDR3 DNA sequence: TGTGCCAGCAGCTTAGCAGGGGACTCGGGGAACCAAGAGACCCAGTACTTC. Protein sequence: CASSLAGDSGNQETQYF.

This chain links TRBV7-2 with TRBJ2-7; tentative D call: TRBD1 (6 bases). The V end was cut by 2 bases, the J end by 2 bases, with 10 bases between. Germline V gene sequence: CDR1 SGHTA, CDR2 FQGNSA. The CDR3 loop spans 14 amino acids. The CDR3 loop is CASSLQGSTYEQYF. CDR3 coding DNA: TGTGCCAGCAGCTTACAGGGGTCTACCTACGAGCAGTACTTC.

This chain connects TRBV21-1 to TRBJ1-6. TRBV21-1 is designated a pseudogene. The CDR3 is 16 amino acids. This CDR3 reads CASKKEAYSYNSPLHF. The CDR3 DNA reads as TGTGCCAGCAAGAAGGAAGCGTACTCCTATAATTCACCCCTCCACTTT.

CDR3 DNA: TGTGCCAGCATCCAGGATGAAAAACTGTTTTTT. Encoded protein: CASIQDEKLFF. The chain carries TRBV7-9 and TRBJ1-4; D is undetermined. V was trimmed by 7 bases and J by 6 bases, leaving 6 bases between them. Germline V CDR1 and CDR2: SEHNR, FQNEAQ (reference sequence). The CDR3 length is 11 residues.

This sequence joins TRBV30 and TRBJ1-4; 8 positions match TRBD1. Germline trimming cut 2 bases from V and 2 bases from J; bases unmatched to any gene: 13. CDR1 is GTSNPN and CDR2 is SVGIG in the germline V gene (reference sequence). The CDR3 consists of 18 residues. CDR3 DNA: TGTGCCTGGAGTCTAGGACAGGGACTGCTTATTACTAATGAAAAACTGTTTTTT. Translated: CAWSLGQGLLITNEKLFF.

CDR3 protein: CASSQDFFGGSPYEQYF. The CDR3 nucleotides read TGTGCCAGCAGCCAAGATTTTTTCGGGGGGAGTCCCTACGAGCAGTACTTC. The genes are TRBV3-1 (or the pseudogene TRBV3-2) and TRBJ2-7; 7 nucleotides match TRBD2. Germline trimming cut 0 bases from V and 2 bases from J; bases unmatched to any gene: 10. Germline lookup yields CDR1 LGHDT and CDR2 YNNKEL (reference sequence). The CDR3 spans 17 residues.

V gene TRBV18 combines with J gene TRBJ2-5; 7 bases line up with TRBD2. V gave up 6 bases and J gave up 4 bases; unmatched junction bases: 11. CDR1 KGHSH and CDR2 LQKENI come from the germline V gene. CDR3 size: 15 residues. CDR3 sequence: CASSPLAGVGETQYF. CDR3 in DNA: TGTGCCAGCTCCCCCCTTGCGGGGGTCGGAGAGACCCAGTACTTC.

The rearrangement links TRBV5-4 to TRBJ2-5; 15 positions agree with TRBD2. The CDR3 has 16 residues. Germline V gives CDR1 SGHNT, CDR2 YYREEE (reference sequence). Trimming at V came to 3 bases and at J to 6 bases, leaving 6 bases not matched to a gene. In nucleotides, the CDR3 is TGTGCCAGCAGCTCAAGGACTAGCGGGGGGGCGAAGACCCAGTACTTC. It is translated as CASSSRTSGGAKTQYF.

This chain connects TRBV18 to TRBJ2-1, with TRBD2 identical over 8 bases. The CDR3 extends over 16 amino acids. Germline-derived CDR1 and CDR2 are KGHSH and LQKENI. With V trimmed by 1 base and J by 4 bases, 6 bases remained unmatched. This CDR3 reads CASSPRASGWYNEQFF. In nucleotides, the CDR3 is TGTGCCAGCTCACCACGGGCTAGCGGGTGGTACAATGAGCAGTTCTTC.

The chain is built from TRBV15 and TRBJ2-4; maybe TRBD2 (6 bases). The CDR3 covers 13 residues. The germline V and J ends were trimmed by 3 bases and 10 bases, with 13 bases remaining between them. Per germline, CDR1 LNHNV and CDR2 YYDKDF (reference sequence). The CDR3 loop reads CATSSSLGGIQYF. The CDR3, as DNA: TGTGCCACCAGCAGCTCCTTGGGGGGTATTCAGTACTTC.